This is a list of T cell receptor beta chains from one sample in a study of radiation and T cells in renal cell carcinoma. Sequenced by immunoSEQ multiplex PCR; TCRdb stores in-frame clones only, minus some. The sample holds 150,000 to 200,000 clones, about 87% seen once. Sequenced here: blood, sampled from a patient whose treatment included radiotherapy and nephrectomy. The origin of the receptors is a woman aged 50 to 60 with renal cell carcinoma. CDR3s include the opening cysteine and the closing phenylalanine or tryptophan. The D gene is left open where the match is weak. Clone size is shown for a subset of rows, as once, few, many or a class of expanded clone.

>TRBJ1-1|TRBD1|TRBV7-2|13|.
CASSRTGTTEAFF
TGTGCCAGCAGCCGGACAGGGACCACTGAAGCTTTCTTT
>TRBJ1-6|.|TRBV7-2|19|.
CASSLVGTPVSSYNSPLHF
TGTGCCAGCAGCTTAGTCGGGACACCAGTAAGCTCCTATAATTCACCCCTCCACTTT
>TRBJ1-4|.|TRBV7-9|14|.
CASSLGQANEKLFF
TGTGCCAGCAGCTTAGGCCAAGCTAATGAAAAACTGTTTTTT
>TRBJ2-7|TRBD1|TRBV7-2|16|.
CASSSNPGQGPYEQYF
TGTGCCAGCAGTTCGAACCCGGGACAGGGGCCCTACGAGCAGTACTTC
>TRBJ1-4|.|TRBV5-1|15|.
CASSSTDGGYEKLFF
TGCGCCAGCAGCTCAACCGACGGAGGGTATGAAAAACTGTTTTTT
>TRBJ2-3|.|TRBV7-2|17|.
CASSLVAGKEGKVTQYF
TGTGCCAGCAGCTTAGTTGCGGGGAAAGAGGGGAAGGTCACGCAGTATTTT
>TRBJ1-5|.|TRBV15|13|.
CATSRRTNQPQHF
TGTGCCACCAGCAGACGGACCAATCAGCCCCAGCATTTT
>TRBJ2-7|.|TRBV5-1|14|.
CASSQWTEDYEQYF
TGCGCCAGCAGCCAATGGACGGAAGACTACGAGCAGTACTTC
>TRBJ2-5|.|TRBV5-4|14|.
CASSRKSGEETQYF
TGTGCCAGCAGCCGGAAGTCAGGGGAGGAGACCCAGTACTTC
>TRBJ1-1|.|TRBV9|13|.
CASSVDLGGEAFF
TGTGCCAGCAGCGTAGATTTAGGGGGGGAAGCTTTCTTT
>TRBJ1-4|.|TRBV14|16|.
CASSQAVGGRGEKLFF
TGTGCCAGCAGCCAAGCCGTCGGGGGCCGGGGTGAAAAACTGTTTTTT
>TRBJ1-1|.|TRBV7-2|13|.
CASSLFGSTEAFF
TGTGCCAGCAGCTTATTCGGGAGCACTGAAGCTTTCTTT
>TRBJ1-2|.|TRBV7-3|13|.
CASSLDTNYGYTF
TGTGCCAGCAGCCTGGACACCAACTATGGCTACACCTTC
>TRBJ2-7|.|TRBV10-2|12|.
CASGRSSYEQYF
TGCGCCAGCGGCCGCAGCTCCTACGAGCAGTACTTC
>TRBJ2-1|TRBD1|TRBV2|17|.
CASSEALERGRINEQFF
TGTGCCAGCAGTGAAGCGCTGGAGAGGGGGCGGATAAATGAGCAGTTCTTC
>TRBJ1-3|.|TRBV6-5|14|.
CASVGLGSGNTIYF
TGTGCCAGCGTTGGCCTGGGCTCTGGAAACACCATATATTTT
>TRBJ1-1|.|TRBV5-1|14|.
CASRSQAENTEAFF
TGCGCCAGCAGATCCCAGGCAGAGAACACTGAAGCTTTCTTT
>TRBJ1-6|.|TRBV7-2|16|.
CASSTEQSSYNSPLHF
TGTGCCAGCAGCACCGAACAGAGCTCCTATAATTCACCCCTCCACTTT
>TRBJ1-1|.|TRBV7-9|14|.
CASSSGPGDTEAFF
TGTGCCAGCAGCTCCGGGCCGGGGGACACTGAAGCTTTCTTT
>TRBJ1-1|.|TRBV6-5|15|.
CASSLDRWMNTEAFF
TGTGCCAGCAGCCTCGACAGGTGGATGAACACTGAAGCTTTCTTT
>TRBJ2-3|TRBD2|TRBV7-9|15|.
CASSSGGARTDTQYF
TGTGCCAGCAGTAGCGGGGGCGCCCGCACAGATACGCAGTATTTT
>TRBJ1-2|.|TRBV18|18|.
CASSPIGGGQPQNYGYTF
TGTGCCAGCTCACCTATTGGAGGGGGGCAACCACAAAACTATGGCTACACCTTC
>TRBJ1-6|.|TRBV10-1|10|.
CATNHPPLHF
TGCGCCACCAATCACCCACCCCTCCACTTT
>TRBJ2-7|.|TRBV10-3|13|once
CATSEGQRYEQYF
TGTGCCACATCAGAAGGGCAGAGATACGAGCAGTACTTC
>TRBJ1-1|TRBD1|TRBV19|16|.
CASSIIWTGGSTEAFF
TGTGCCAGTAGTATAATATGGACAGGGGGCTCCACTGAAGCTTTCTTT
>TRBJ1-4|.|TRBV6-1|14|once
CASSDVQTNEKLFF
TGTGCCAGCAGTGACGTTCAGACTAATGAAAAACTGTTTTTT
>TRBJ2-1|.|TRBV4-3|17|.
CASTPSPRSSIYNEQFF
TGCGCCAGCACCCCCTCTCCCAGGTCGAGTATCTACAATGAGCAGTTCTTC
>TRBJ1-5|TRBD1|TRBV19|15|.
CASSTDRGRNQPQHF
TGTGCCAGTAGTACCGACAGGGGCCGCAATCAGCCCCAGCATTTT
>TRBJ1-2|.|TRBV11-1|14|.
CASSFGGSNYGYTF
TGTGCCAGCAGCTTCGGGGGTTCCAACTATGGCTACACCTTC
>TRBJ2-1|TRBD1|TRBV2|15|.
CASSEGQVEYNEQFF
TGTGCCAGCAGTGAGGGACAGGTGGAGTACAATGAGCAGTTCTTC
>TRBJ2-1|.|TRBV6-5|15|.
CASSYSSGIGDEQFF
TGTGCCAGCAGTTACAGCAGTGGAATCGGCGATGAGCAGTTCTTC
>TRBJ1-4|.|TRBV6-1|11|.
CASSEGGKLFF
TGTGCCAGCAGTGAGGGCGGGAAACTGTTTTTT
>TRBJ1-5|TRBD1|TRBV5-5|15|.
CASSRMTGITQPQHF
TGTGCCAGCAGCCGCATGACAGGGATCACTCAGCCCCAGCATTTT
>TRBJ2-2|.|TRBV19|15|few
CASTIGGANTGELFF
TGTGCCAGTACGATTGGGGGGGCAAACACCGGGGAGCTGTTTTTT
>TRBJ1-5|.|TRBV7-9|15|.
CASSSDGGDNQPQHF
TGTGCCAGCAGCTCGGACGGGGGGGACAATCAGCCCCAGCATTTT
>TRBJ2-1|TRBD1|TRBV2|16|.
CASSDRGSPSYNEQFF
TGTGCCAGCAGTGACAGGGGGTCCCCCTCCTACAATGAGCAGTTCTTC
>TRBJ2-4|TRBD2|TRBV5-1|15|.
CASSSRGLVYNIQYF
TGCGCCAGCAGCTCTCGCGGACTAGTATACAACATTCAGTACTTC
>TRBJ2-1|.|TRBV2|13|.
CASKPGLDNEQFF
TGTGCCAGCAAGCCGGGACTCGACAATGAGCAGTTCTTC
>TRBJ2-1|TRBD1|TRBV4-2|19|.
CASSQDSGGSFSSYNEQFF
TGTGCCAGCAGCCAAGATTCAGGGGGCTCCTTTAGCTCCTACAATGAGCAGTTCTTC